This T cell receptor (beta chain) emerged from a study of neurological immune-mediated disorders. The authors produced cDNA by 5'RACE using 10-nucleotide random UMIs. Every sequencing run gave over 170 million TCR-beta sequences, taken from 15-18 subjects. Via MiXCR, TCRdb re-called the 5' RACE reads, giving one row per CDR3 protein. This table has 50,000 or so distinct CDR3 sequences, 10% to 15% appearing once. This clonotype was counted ten times or more. The target antigen is unknown. General study results and limits: Private repertoires in all groups were suggested, as expanded clones shared no CDR3 amino acid sequences across subjects.

CDR3 length: 13 residues. V was trimmed by 5 bases and J by 5 bases, leaving 12 bases between them. Time point indicated: longitudinal time-point 2. It was from 2 million PBMCs stored at -80 C that the unsorted libraries were obtained. The receptor was derived from a male donor with HTLV-1-associated myelopathy (HAM/TSP). V usage is TRBV12-3 or TRBV12-4 and J usage is TRBJ1-1, with D maybe TRBD1 (5 bases). Source material: PBMCs. CDR3 in amino acids: CASSHGTATEAFF. For the CDR3, the DNA is TGTGCCAGCAGTCACGGGACTGCAACTGAAGCTTTCTTT.